Listed below are T cell receptor beta chains from one sample, sequenced in a study of blood T cells in healthy people across ages. Using its own MiXCR run on the 5' RACE reads, TCRdb lists one record per CDR3 protein. Of more than 550,000 distinct CDR3 sequences detected, about 20% appear once; the ten largest clones hold under 25%. Sequenced sample: blood. Every receptor here comes from a man aged 70-80 years in good health. CDR3s include the opening cysteine and the closing phenylalanine or tryptophan. D genes are given only for firm matches. A row's size may be missing; if present it is once, few, many or a size class.

D gene: -
J gene: TRBJ2-6
V gene: TRBV5-1
clone size: many
CDR3 protein: CASSPTSGANVLTF
CDR3 DNA: TGTGCCAGCAGCCCGACCTCTGGGGCCAACGTCCTGACTTTC

D gene: -
J gene: TRBJ1-3
V gene: TRBV12-3/TRBV12-4
clone size: few
CDR3 protein: CASSLRRAGNTIYF
CDR3 DNA: TGTGCCAGCAGCCTACGCAGGGCTGGAAACACCATATATTTT

D gene: TRBD2
J gene: TRBJ2-1
V gene: TRBV24-1
clone size: few
CDR3 protein: CATSGGGRPLNEQFF
CDR3 DNA: TGTGCCACCAGTGGAGGCGGGAGGCCCCTGAATGAGCAGTTCTTC

D gene: -
J gene: TRBJ2-5
V gene: TRBV28
clone size: once
CDR3 protein: CASSQTLGTQYF
CDR3 DNA: TGTGCCAGCAGCCAGACCCTAGGGACCCAGTACTTC

D gene: -
J gene: TRBJ2-2
V gene: TRBV20-1
clone size: few
CDR3 protein: CSATVGGATGELFF
CDR3 DNA: TGCAGTGCCACCGTGGGGGGCGCCACCGGGGAGCTGTTTTTT

D gene: TRBD2
J gene: TRBJ2-5
V gene: TRBV7-2
clone size: many
CDR3 protein: CASSLSGIGQETQYF
CDR3 DNA: TGTGCCAGCAGCCTAAGCGGGATTGGCCAAGAGACCCAGTACTTC

D gene: -
J gene: TRBJ2-1
V gene: TRBV6-4
clone size: -
CDR3 protein: CASSDSKTGYWSYNEQFF
CDR3 DNA: TGTGCCAGCAGTGACTCGAAAACAGGGTATTGGTCCTACAATGAGCAGTTCTTC

D gene: TRBD2
J gene: TRBJ2-2
V gene: TRBV29-1
clone size: -
CDR3 protein: CSVETSGRAANTGELFF
CDR3 DNA: TGCAGCGTTGAGACTAGCGGGAGGGCCGCGAACACCGGGGAGCTGTTTTTT

D gene: -
J gene: TRBJ2-3
V gene: TRBV21-1
clone size: -
CDR3 protein: CASSKKGQPDTQYF
CDR3 DNA: TGTGCCAGCAGCAAAAAGGGACAACCAGATACGCAGTATTTT

D gene: -
J gene: TRBJ2-6
V gene: TRBV6-1
clone size: few
CDR3 protein: CASSTRGLSGANVLTF
CDR3 DNA: TGTGCCAGCAGTACAAGAGGGCTCTCTGGGGCCAACGTCCTGACTTTC